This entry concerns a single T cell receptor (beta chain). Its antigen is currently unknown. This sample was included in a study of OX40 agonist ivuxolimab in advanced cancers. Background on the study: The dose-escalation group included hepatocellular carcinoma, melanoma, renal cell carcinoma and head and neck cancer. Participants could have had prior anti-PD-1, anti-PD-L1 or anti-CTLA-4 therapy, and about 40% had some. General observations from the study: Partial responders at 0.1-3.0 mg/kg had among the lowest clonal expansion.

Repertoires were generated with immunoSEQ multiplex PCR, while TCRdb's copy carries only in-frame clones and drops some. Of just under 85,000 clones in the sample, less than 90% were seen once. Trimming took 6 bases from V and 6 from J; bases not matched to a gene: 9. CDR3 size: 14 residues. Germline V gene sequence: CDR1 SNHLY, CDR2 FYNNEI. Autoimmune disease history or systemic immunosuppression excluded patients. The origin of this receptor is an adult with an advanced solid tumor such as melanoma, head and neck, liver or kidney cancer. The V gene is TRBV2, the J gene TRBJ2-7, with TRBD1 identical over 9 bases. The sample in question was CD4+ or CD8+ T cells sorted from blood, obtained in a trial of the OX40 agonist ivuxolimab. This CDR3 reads CASRPRTGAGEQYF. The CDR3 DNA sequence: TGTGCCAGCAGACCACGGACAGGGGCAGGCGAGCAGTACTTC.